A single sample gave rise to the 12 T cell receptor beta chains below, sequenced in a study of blood T cells in healthy people across ages. The use of a sample-barcoded 5' primer and a J-beta primer mix characterized a second PCR of roughly 7 to 11 cycles. From the 5' RACE reads, TCRdb called clonotypes with MiXCR, one entry per CDR3 protein. The sample lists 750,000 to 1,000,000 distinct CDR3 sequences, about 29% occurring once. In addition, the sample was reused for a study of T cells of mothers and their children.

Material: blood. These receptors came from a woman between 35 and 50 years old in good health.

In the case of this clonotype: Possible read error: a much larger clone is one base away. This rearrangement joins TRBV5-1 to TRBJ2-4; D unresolved. The DNA end is a closer match to TRBJ2-7, so the J assignment may be wrong. The germline CDR1 and CDR2 sequences are SGHRS and YFSETQ. The length of the CDR3 is 15 residues. CDR3 residues: CASSSESIFPYEQYF. The CDR3 region has the DNA TGCGCCAGCAGCTCCGAATCAATTTTCCCCTACGAGCAGTACTTC.

This clonotype occurred a few times. The genes are TRBV2 and TRBJ2-1; TRBD1 might be the D (5 bases). Germline CDR1 SNHLY, CDR2 FYNNEI. The CDR3 runs 13 residues. V dropped 4 bases and J dropped 3 bases, with 7 bases sitting between them. CDR3 coding DNA: TGTGCCAGCAGTGCACAGGTCTACAATGAGCAGTTCTTC. Its protein is CASSAQVYNEQFF.

This chain connects TRBV28 to TRBJ2-1, with 10 bases matching TRBD1. V lost 7 bases and J lost 8; bases outside the gene matches: 5. Germline CDR1 MDHEN, CDR2 SYDVKM. The CDR3 runs to 13 residues. The CDR3 is CASTQGTGDEQFF. CDR3 in DNA: TGTGCCAGCACCCAGGGGACAGGGGATGAGCAGTTCTTC. Full variable domain (missing parts from reference TRBV28 and TRBJ2-1): DVKVTQSSRYLVKRTGEKVFLECVQDMDHENMFWYRQDPGLGLRLIYFSYDVKMKEKGDIPEGYSVSREKKERFSLILESASTNQTSMYLCASTQGTGDEQFFGPGTRLTVL.

The DNA for the CDR3 is TGTGCCAGCTCACCCCCTGCCAGCGCCTACGAGCAGTACTTC. This translates into CASSPPASAYEQYF. V usage is TRBV18 and J usage is TRBJ2-7; unclear D gene. The V and J ends lost 3 bases and 2 bases respectively, with 11 bases between them. In germline, CDR1 is KGHSH, CDR2 LQKENI. The CDR3 has 14 residues.

In this sample, this clonotype turned up a few times. The J gene is TRBJ1-1, the V gene TRBV5-1, with TRBD1 matching 10 bases. Trimming took 3 bases from V and 4 from J; bases not matched to a gene: 6. Germline V CDR1 and CDR2: SGHRS, YFSETQ. There are 15 residues in the CDR3. The CDR3, as DNA: TGCGCCAGCAGCTCAGGATGGACAGGGGGCACTGAAGCTTTCTTT. It translates to CASSSGWTGGTEAFF.

The V call is TRBV10-3, the J call TRBJ2-3, with TRBD2 as a possible D gene (6 bases). Trimming pared 8 bases from V and 1 base from J, leaving 13 bases between. Germline-derived CDR1 and CDR2 are ENHRY and SYGVKD. The CDR3 consists of 14 residues. The CDR3 nucleotides are TGTGCCATCGGTCCAGGAGGGGGCACAGATACGCAGTATTTT. This gives the protein CAIGPGGGTDTQYF.

The chain couples TRBV9 to TRBJ2-4; TRBD2 matches 7 bases. The DNA matches TRBJ2-7 better at its end, which makes the J call doubtful. The CDR3 has 14 amino acids. Germline loops: CDR1 SGDLS, CDR2 YYNGEE. The DNA for the CDR3 is TGTGCCAGCAGCCCGACGACGGGAGGCTGCGAGCAGTACTTC. Translation: CASSPTTGGCEQYF.

The sample holds many counts of this clonotype. V is TRBV7-2 and J is TRBJ2-7; D is perhaps TRBD2 (6 bases). Germline V lookup: CDR1 SGHTA, CDR2 FQGNSA. Between the trimmed V and J ends, which lost 5 bases and 9 bases, there was a span of 11 bases. The CDR3 runs 11 residues. The CDR3 reads CASSRGGGQYF. The CDR3 nucleotides read TGTGCCAGCAGCCGGGGAGGTGGGCAGTACTTC.

This clonotype was recorded once. A much larger clone lies one base from this, so it may be a read error. V usage is TRBV15 and J usage is TRBJ2-3; no definite D call. Germline lookup yields CDR1 LNHNV and CDR2 YYDKDF (reference sequence). The CDR3 runs to 15 residues. As DNA, the CDR3 is TGTGCCACCAGCATGGGGTACAGAGACACAGATATGCAGTATTTT. Translation gives CATSMGYRDTDMQYF.

This sequence joins TRBV7-9 and TRBJ2-1, with D perhaps matching TRBD2 (5 bases). This CDR3 comprises 14 residues. Between the trimmed V and J ends, which lost 1 base and 10 bases, there was a span of 14 bases. The germline V gene encodes CDR1 SEHNR and CDR2 FQNEAQ (reference sequence). This chain's CDR3 is CASSLVGGSYEQFF. Written as DNA, the CDR3 is TGTGCCAGCAGCTTAGTAGGCGGGTCCTACGAGCAGTTCTTC.

This chain uses TRBV18 with TRBJ2-6; TRBD1 might be the D (6 bases). Germline CDR1 is KGHSH and CDR2 is LQKENI. Trimming shortened V by 6 bases and J by 1 base, and 16 bases separated the two germline ends. CDR3 length: 17 residues. As DNA, the CDR3 is TGTGCCAGCTCTCAAAGGACAGCTAAATCTGGGGCCAACGTCCTGACTTTC. This encodes CASSQRTAKSGANVLTF.

This chain uses TRBV9 with TRBJ2-1, with 8 positions matching TRBD1. Germline loops: CDR1 SGDLS, CDR2 YYNGEE. The CDR3 extends over 13 amino acids. The V and J ends lost 3 bases and 6 bases, in that order; junction bases with no gene match: 2. The CDR3 is CASSAGQVNEQFF. CDR3 sequence (DNA): TGTGCCAGCAGCGCGGGACAGGTCAATGAGCAGTTCTTC.